This T cell receptor beta chain was observed in a study of blood T cells in healthy people across ages. Study as a whole: Per every two T cells, about one barcoded beta molecule was captured by template switching.

CDR3 size: 15 residues. CDR1 and CDR2 from the germline V gene are SGHRS and YFSETQ. Sample-barcoded 5' priming and a J-beta primer mix drove a second PCR of about 6 to 12 cycles. One entry per CDR3 protein, called by TCRdb with MiXCR from the 5' RACE reads. This table holds around 1.5 million distinct CDR3 sequences, roughly 30% found once. This clonotype appeared many times. A read error may produce the germline difference seen at one junction end. This receptor was obtained from a woman in her twenties or thirties in good health. Sequenced input: blood. This chain connects TRBV5-1 to TRBJ2-3; no clear D. The CDR3 bases are TGTGCCAGCAGCTCCGGCGGCTCTAGCACAGATACGCAGTATTTT. Its translation is CASSSGGSSTDTQYF.